The 16 T cell receptor beta chains below were found in one sample sequenced in a study of cytomegalovirus exposure and HLA in healthy donors. Measured with immunoSEQ multiplex PCR; TCRdb has only the in-frame clones, and not every one. Among approximately 160,000 clones listed, approximately 89% were seen once. Sequencing was done on a sample of PBMCs. The receptors stem from a woman younger than 35 in good health and CMV-seropositive.

This chain uses TRBV15 with TRBJ2-7, with D perhaps matching TRBD2 (5 bases). Germline V lookup: CDR1 LNHNV, CDR2 YYDKDF (reference sequence). This CDR3 is built from 16 residues. V gave up 3 bases and J gave up 1 base, with 16 bases separating them. DNA for the CDR3: TGTGCCACCAGCAGGGACCCAACACGGGGTTCCTACGAGCAGTACTTC. Encoded protein: CATSRDPTRGSYEQYF. Filled out from reference TRBV15 and TRBJ2-7, the complete variable domain reads DAMVIQNPRYQVTQFGKPVTLSCSQTLNHNVMYWYQQKSSQAPKLLFHYYDKDFNNEADTPDNFQSRRPNTSFCFLDIRSPGLGDTAMYLCATSRDPTRGSYEQYFGPGTRLTVT.

The chain couples TRBV9 to TRBJ2-3, with TRBD1 identical over 12 bases. Germline values: CDR1 SGDLS, CDR2 YYNGEE. The junction had 15 bases not matched to a gene; V was cut back by 4 bases and J by 12 bases. CDR3 length equals 16 residues. The CDR3 is CASSPPGQGALGPQYF. CDR3 coding DNA: TGTGCCAGCAGCCCGCCGGGACAGGGGGCTCTTGGCCCCCAGTATTTT.

In its sample, this clone was seen once. This chain links TRBV7-8 with TRBJ2-7; 9 bases fit TRBD2. Per the germline V gene, CDR1 is SGHVS and CDR2 is FQNEAQ. Trimming cost V 2 bases and J 2 bases; bases outside gene matches: 4. The CDR3 runs to 15 residues. CDR3 residues: CASSLTAGGPYEQYF. The CDR3 DNA reads TGTGCCAGCAGCTTAACAGCGGGAGGTCCCTACGAGCAGTACTTC.

In its sample, this clone was seen once. This chain connects TRBV12-5 to TRBJ2-3, with D possibly matching TRBD1 (6 bases). The V end lost 5 bases, the J end lost 0 bases, and 15 bases lay between the germline ends. In germline, CDR1 is LGHNT, CDR2 FRNRAP. The length of the CDR3 is 16 residues. DNA for the CDR3: TGTGCTAGTGGTCCGGGCGATGGGGGCAGCACAGATACGCAGTATTTT. It codes for CASGPGDGGSTDTQYF.

The chain links TRBV20-1 to TRBJ2-1; TRBD1 is a possible D gene (5 bases). V lost 6 bases and J 7 bases, leaving 7 bases between the germline ends. Germline V lookup: CDR1 DFQATT, CDR2 SNEGSKA (reference sequence). This CDR3 contains 10 residues. CDR3 nucleotide sequence: TGCAGTGCCCACAGGAATGAGCAGTTCTTC. Its protein is CSAHRNEQFF.

The V call is TRBV4-3, the J call TRBJ2-1, with D unresolved. The CDR3 loop spans 13 amino acids. Germline V gene data show CDR1 as LGHNA and CDR2 as YSLEER. The V gene lost 1 base and the J gene lost 7 bases, with 8 bases spanning the gap. CDR3 loop: CASSQVLANEQFF. The CDR3 DNA reads as TGCGCCAGCAGCCAAGTTTTGGCTAATGAGCAGTTCTTC.

The chain links TRBV7-2 to TRBJ2-5, with a tentative D call TRBD2 (6 bases). The CDR3 is made up of 14 amino acids. Germline-derived CDR1 and CDR2 are SGHTA and FQGNSA. The V end lost 5 bases, the J end lost 9 bases, and 19 bases lay between the germline ends. CDR3 amino acids: CASSPPGLPGAQYF. CDR3 nucleotides: TGTGCCAGCAGCCCTCCGGGACTCCCGGGGGCCCAGTACTTC. The variable domain in full, completed from reference TRBV7-2 and TRBJ2-5, reads GAGVSQSPSNKVTEKGKDVELRCDPISGHTALYWYRQSLGQGLEFLIYFQGNSAPDKSGLPSDRFSAERTGGSVSTLTIQRTQQEDSAVYLCASSPPGLPGAQYFGPGTRLLVL.

CDR3 nucleotides: TGTGCCAGCAGTTTACAGGGTCAGAACACTGAAGCTTTCTTT. Residues: CASSLQGQNTEAFF. The V call is TRBV27, the J call TRBJ1-1; D is possibly TRBD1 (5 bases). The ends were cut back, 2 bases at V and 1 base at J, with 8 bases in the middle. The CDR3 consists of 14 residues. Germline V gene lookup returns CDR1 MNHEY and CDR2 SMNVEV (reference sequence).

The chain joins TRBV19 to TRBJ2-4; the match to TRBD1 covers 7 bases. Losses at the gene ends were 3 bases for V and 8 bases for J; bases not matched to a gene: 10. The germline gives CDR1 LNHDA, CDR2 SQIVND (reference sequence). The CDR3 spans 15 residues. The CDR3: CASSIPTGFRDIQYF. For the CDR3, the DNA is TGTGCCAGTAGTATCCCGACAGGGTTTAGGGACATTCAGTACTTC.

The chain carries TRBV14 and TRBJ2-7; possible D gene TRBD1, 5 bases. The CDR3 length is 15 residues. V was cut by 0 bases and J by 3 bases, with 12 bases left in between. The germline gives CDR1 SGHDN, CDR2 FVKESK. The CDR3: CASSQDRFRVYEQYF. The DNA of the CDR3 is TGTGCCAGCAGCCAAGATCGGTTCAGGGTCTACGAGCAGTACTTC.

The V call is TRBV7-2, the J call TRBJ2-5, with TRBD2 identical over 8 bases. After removal of 8 bases from V and 5 bases from J, the junction contained 10 bases not matched to a gene. Per the germline V gene, CDR1 is SGHTA and CDR2 is FQGNSA. The CDR3 extends over 14 amino acids. The CDR3 is CASAAGGGRETQYF. In nucleotides, the CDR3 is TGTGCCAGCGCTGCGGGAGGCGGGAGGGAGACCCAGTACTTC. Variable domain in full (rest from reference TRBV7-2 and TRBJ2-5): GAGVSQSPSNKVTEKGKDVELRCDPISGHTALYWYRQSLGQGLEFLIYFQGNSAPDKSGLPSDRFSAERTGGSVSTLTIQRTQQEDSAVYLCASAAGGGRETQYFGPGTRLLVL.

V and J are TRBV19 and TRBJ2-7; TRBD2 matches 14 bases. The CDR3 totals 15 residues. CDR1 and CDR2 from the germline V gene are LNHDA and SQIVND (reference sequence). The ends lost 5 bases at V and 3 bases at J; junction bases unmatched: 3. DNA of the CDR3: TGTGCCAGTAGTCGACTAGCGGGAGGGGACTACGAGCAGTACTTC. Its protein is CASSRLAGGDYEQYF.

V gene TRBV7-6 combines with J gene TRBJ1-3; no clear D gene. This CDR3 is built from 13 residues. CDR1 and CDR2 from the germline V gene are SGHVS and FNYEAQ. Trimming removed 4 bases at V and 9 bases at J, with 13 bases between. The CDR3 region has the DNA TGTGCCAGCAGCTCGGAGTGGGGAGGCACCATATATTTT. As protein: CASSSEWGGTIYF.

V usage is TRBV5-6 and J usage is TRBJ2-7; 8 positions match TRBD1. CDR1 SGHDT and CDR2 YYEEEE come from the germline V gene. Trimming took 4 bases from V and 4 from J; bases not matched to a gene: 4. The CDR3 totals 13 residues. CDR3 DNA sequence: TGTGCCAGCAGCAGCAGGGGGCGATACGAGCAGTACTTC. It encodes CASSSRGRYEQYF.

This chain uses TRBV6-7 with TRBJ2-1; no clear D. TRBV6-7 falls under the ORF class, with uncertain function. This CDR3 is 15 amino acids long. Trimming stripped 8 bases from V and 4 bases from J, with 18 bases between. The DNA of the CDR3 is TGTGCCAGCCTACCCGGTCTCTCCATATACAATGAGCAGTTCTTC. Translating gives CASLPGLSIYNEQFF.

The chain employs TRBV27 and TRBJ2-4; 7 bases align to TRBD1. The germline V gene has CDR1 MNHEY and CDR2 SMNVEV (reference sequence). CDR3 size: 18 residues. Germline trimming cut 3 bases from V and 0 bases from J; bases unmatched to any gene: 11. CDR3 residues: CASSFRGRQGLAKNIQYF. CDR3 nucleotide sequence: TGTGCCAGCAGTTTCCGAGGGCGACAGGGATTAGCCAAAAACATTCAGTACTTC.